This TCR beta chain was profiled in a study of shared clonotypes between healthy human individuals. The CDR3 loop spans 17 amino acids. Germline CDR1 is SGHNT and CDR2 is YYREEE (reference sequence). Germline trimming cut 4 bases from V and 0 bases from J; bases unmatched to any gene: 7. This clone has a single count. TCRdb's table, derived via immunoSEQ multiplex PCR, lists solely in-frame clones and lacks some. Here the sample spans over a million clones, 70% to 80% being singletons. This chain joins TRBV5-4 and TRBJ2-6; 7 bases fit TRBD1. This clonotype originated in a man aged 18 to 30 in good health. Some clones in this sample may be carry-over from other donors' samples. The sample was memory CD4+ T cells from PBMCs. Subset indicated: CD45RA-negative fraction. CDR3 coding DNA: TGTGCCAGCAGCCCTCCGGGACAGAGCTCTGGGGCCAACGTCCTGACTTTC. Protein: CASSPPGQSSGANVLTF.